Following are 23 T cell receptor beta chains from one sample sequenced in a study of cytomegalovirus exposure and HLA in healthy donors. Assay: immunoSEQ multiplex PCR; the TCRdb copy retains only in-frame clones and omits some. Seen here are tens of thousands of clones, approximately 95% observed once, and the top ten hold 1.1%. The sequencing input was PBMCs. The receptor set was obtained from a woman between 25 and 40 years old in good health and CMV-seropositive.

This sequence joins TRBV5-4 and TRBJ2-7; 9 nucleotides line up with TRBD2. V gave up 0 bases and J gave up 1 base; unmatched junction bases: 5. This CDR3 has 16 amino acids. CDR1 is SGHNT and CDR2 is YYREEE in the germline V gene (reference sequence). CDR3: CASSLVSSGNSYEQYF. The CDR3 DNA follows: TGTGCCAGCAGCTTGGTTTCTAGCGGGAATTCCTACGAGCAGTACTTC.

This rearrangement joins TRBV6-6 to TRBJ2-1, with a possible D match to TRBD2 (6 bases). The ends were cut back, 1 base at V and 10 bases at J, with 8 bases in the middle. Germline V CDR1 and CDR2: MNHNY, SVGAGI (reference sequence). The CDR3 has 12 residues. CDR3 sequence: CASSYFGSEQFF. CDR3 nucleotides: TGTGCCAGCAGTTACTTCGGGAGCGAGCAGTTCTTC.

This chain joins TRBV7-8 and TRBJ2-5, with D perhaps matching TRBD1 (6 bases). The V and J ends lost 3 bases and 1 base respectively, with 15 bases between them. The CDR3 runs to 16 residues. The germline V gene has CDR1 SGHVS and CDR2 FQNEAQ. The CDR3: CASSFTPGHLQETQYF. CDR3 sequence (DNA): TGTGCCAGCAGCTTTACGCCGGGACACCTCCAAGAGACCCAGTACTTC.

The V call is TRBV4-3, the J call TRBJ2-2, with 8 bases lining up with TRBD1. The CDR3 runs 15 residues. V dropped 3 bases and J dropped 6; count of bases not matched to a gene: 6. Germline loops: CDR1 LGHNA, CDR2 YSLEER. DNA of the CDR3: TGCGCCAGCAGCCAGCGACAGGGGATCTCCGGGGAGCTGTTTTTT. It encodes CASSQRQGISGELFF.

The chain joins TRBV6-4 to TRBJ1-4, with D perhaps matching TRBD1 (6 bases). Germline V CDR1 and CDR2: MRHNA, SNTAGT. Deletions cut 3 bases from V and 4 bases from J, with 12 bases between. The CDR3 sequence is 15 residues long. The CDR3 DNA reads as TGTGCCAGCAGTGAAACAGGGTCCGGTAATGAAAAACTGTTTTTT. Its translation: CASSETGSGNEKLFF.

As DNA, the CDR3 is TGTGCCAGCTCACCGCCACTAGCGGGAGAACCCTACGAGCAGTACTTC. It yields the protein CASSPPLAGEPYEQYF. The chain has TRBV18 and TRBJ2-7; 11 bases fit TRBD2. V lost 3 bases to trimming and J lost 2 bases; unmatched junction nucleotides: 6. This CDR3 has 16 amino acids. Germline V gene sequence: CDR1 KGHSH, CDR2 LQKENI.

This CDR3 is CASSLAFNQPQHF. The DNA of the CDR3 is TGCGCCAGCAGCTTGGCTTTTAATCAGCCCCAGCATTTT. The V gene is TRBV5-1, the J gene TRBJ1-5; the D is unclear. Germline V gives CDR1 SGHRS, CDR2 YFSETQ. V gave up 0 bases and J gave up 4 bases, with 5 bases separating them. The length of the CDR3 is 13 residues.

J is TRBJ2-7 and V is TRBV2; maybe TRBD1 (6 bases). V was cut by 9 bases and J by 1 base, with 13 bases left in between. CDR3 length equals 13 residues. Germline-derived CDR1 and CDR2 are SNHLY and FYNNEI. As DNA, the CDR3 is TGTGCCAGTACGTTAAGGGGGTCCTACGAGCAGTACTTC. Translating it yields CASTLRGSYEQYF.

This chain connects TRBV10-3 to TRBJ2-7; D perhaps matches TRBD2 (6 bases). The CDR3 spans 16 residues. Trimming cost V 0 bases and J 2 bases, with 14 bases left between them. Germline loops: CDR1 ENHRY, CDR2 SYGVKD. CDR3: CAISESGGGPTYEQYF. CDR3 sequence (DNA): TGTGCCATCAGTGAGTCTGGGGGAGGCCCCACCTACGAGCAGTACTTC.

J is TRBJ1-1 and V is TRBV7-2, with D unclear. Trimming pared 3 bases from V and 4 bases from J, leaving 9 bases between. CDR1 is SGHTA, CDR2 FQGNSA, per germline. CDR3 length: 13 amino acids. The CDR3 spells CASSFRELTEAFF. The CDR3 DNA sequence: TGTGCCAGCAGCTTCCGGGAACTCACTGAAGCTTTCTTT.

The chain carries TRBV6-1 and TRBJ2-7; the D gene is possibly TRBD1 (6 bases). The CDR3 is made up of 15 amino acids. Germline CDR1 reads MNHNS; CDR2 reads SASEGT. V was cut by 6 bases and J by 0 bases, with 15 bases left in between. The CDR3 region is CASSTDRISSYEQYF. CDR3 DNA sequence: TGTGCCAGCAGCACAGACAGGATAAGCTCCTACGAGCAGTACTTC.

This chain joins TRBV2 and TRBJ1-3, with 10 bases fitting TRBD1. The length of the CDR3 is 16 residues. Germline CDR1 reads SNHLY; CDR2 reads FYNNEI. V lost 6 bases to trimming and J lost 3 bases; unmatched junction nucleotides: 8. CDR3 residues: CASRREGQGFGNTIYF. CDR3 nucleotide sequence: TGTGCCAGCAGGCGAGAGGGACAGGGGTTTGGAAACACCATATATTTT. Full variable domain (remainder filled in from reference TRBV2 and TRBJ1-3): EPEVTQTPSHQVTQMGQEVILRCVPISNHLYFYWYRQILGQKVEFLVSFYNNEISEKSEIFDDQFSVERPDGSNFTLKIRSTKLEDSAMYFCASRREGQGFGNTIYFGEGSWLTVV.

The chain links TRBV11-2 to TRBJ2-1; D ambiguous. Germline V gene sequence: CDR1 SGHAT, CDR2 FQNNGV. The CDR3 loop spans 15 amino acids. Trimming took off 1 base at V and 1 base at J, with 8 bases between the two ends. The CDR3 here is CASSLGANSYNEQFF. The CDR3 nucleotides read TGTGCCAGCAGCTTAGGAGCGAATTCCTACAATGAGCAGTTCTTC.

The CDR3 DNA follows: TGTGCCAACAAGCGGGAGGGCCTCACCGAGACCGGGGAGCTGTTTTTT. Translating it yields CANKREGLTETGELFF. The chain joins TRBV21-1 to TRBJ2-2; no check of the table's D call, TRBD2, against the DNA was made. TRBV21-1 is annotated as a pseudogene. The CDR3 runs 16 residues.

V and J are TRBV7-2 and TRBJ2-3; D possibly corresponds to TRBD1 (5 bases). CDR3 length: 16 residues. Trimming removed 3 bases from V and 4 bases from J, with 17 bases in between. Germline values: CDR1 SGHTA, CDR2 FQGNSA. The CDR3 loop is CASSLGQVFFADTQYF. The CDR3, as DNA: TGTGCCAGCAGCTTGGGGCAGGTGTTTTTTGCAGATACGCAGTATTTT.

CDR3 residues: CASSFLAGDTDTQYF. CDR3 DNA sequence: TGCGCCAGCAGCTTCCTAGCGGGAGACACAGATACGCAGTATTTT. The chain couples TRBV5-1 to TRBJ2-3, with 10 bases lining up with TRBD2. Germline CDR1 reads SGHRS; CDR2 reads YFSETQ. The CDR3 covers 15 residues. The V and J ends lost 2 bases and 2 bases, in that order; junction bases with no gene match: 2.

This chain links TRBV2 with TRBJ2-7; 10 bases map to TRBD2. The CDR3 loop spans 14 amino acids. Germline-derived CDR1 and CDR2 are SNHLY and FYNNEI. After removal of 4 bases from V and 2 bases from J, the junction contained 2 bases not matched to a gene. In DNA form, the CDR3 reads TGTGCCAGCAGTGGGACTAGCGGAACCTACGAGCAGTACTTC. Translated, it gives CASSGTSGTYEQYF.

This chain links TRBV28 with TRBJ1-1; 12 bases fit TRBD1. Germline values: CDR1 MDHEN, CDR2 SYDVKM. The CDR3 contains 19 residues. J was trimmed by 6 bases and V by 3 bases; bases with no gene match: 17. The CDR3 here is CASSFMGEWGQGAGAEAFF. In DNA, the CDR3 is TGTGCCAGCAGTTTTATGGGCGAGTGGGGACAGGGGGCTGGGGCTGAAGCTTTCTTT.

This sequence joins TRBV5-1 and TRBJ2-1; TRBD2 agrees at 11 bases. The V gene end was trimmed by 1 base and the J gene end by 9 bases; junction bases not matched to a gene: 3. The CDR3 covers 14 residues. The germline gives CDR1 SGHRS, CDR2 YFSETQ. DNA of the CDR3: TGCGCCAGCAGCTTGACTAGCGGGAGAGGTGAGCAGTTCTTC. Translation gives CASSLTSGRGEQFF.

The chain employs TRBV9 and TRBJ2-1; weak D call: TRBD1 (6 bases). Trimming shortened V by 0 bases and J by 2 bases, and 18 bases separated the two germline ends. The CDR3 runs 18 residues. CDR1 is SGDLS and CDR2 is YYNGEE in the germline V gene. The CDR3 loop reads CASSVAYDWTDTYNEQFF. CDR3 nucleotide sequence: TGTGCCAGCAGCGTAGCTTATGATTGGACAGACACCTACAATGAGCAGTTCTTC.

The rearrangement joins TRBV28 to TRBJ2-2, with D perhaps TRBD2 (6 bases). Trimming removed 4 bases at V and 5 bases at J, with 14 bases between. CDR1 MDHEN and CDR2 SYDVKM come from the germline V gene. The CDR3 sequence is 15 residues long. CDR3 in DNA: TGTGCCAGCAGTTCGGGAGCGTCGGTGACCGGGGAGCTGTTTTTT. Protein product: CASSSGASVTGELFF. The entire variable domain, with the rest obtained from reference TRBV28 and TRBJ2-2, is as follows: DVKVTQSSRYLVKRTGEKVFLECVQDMDHENMFWYRQDPGLGLRLIYFSYDVKMKEKGDIPEGYSVSREKKERFSLILESASTNQTSMYLCASSSGASVTGELFFGEGSRLTVL.

The rearrangement joins TRBV27 to TRBJ2-2, with D hard to call. The CDR3 is 13 amino acids. V shed 5 bases and J shed 7 bases, with 11 bases lying between them. Germline-derived CDR1 and CDR2 are MNHEY and SMNVEV (reference sequence). CDR3: CASSQNSLGELFF. For the CDR3, the DNA is TGTGCCAGCAGTCAAAACAGCCTCGGGGAGCTGTTTTTT.

The CDR3 nucleotides are TGTGCCAGCTCACCCCGGACAGGGTTCGAGCAGTACTTC. It translates to CASSPRTGFEQYF. This chain connects TRBV18 to TRBJ2-7; 8 bases match TRBD1. The CDR3 contains 13 residues. The germline gives CDR1 KGHSH, CDR2 LQKENI. V shed 3 bases, J shed 6 bases, and the junction held 4 bases outside the gene matches.